Listed here is a single TCR beta chain. What it binds is not known. This entry belongs to a study of chemoradiotherapy in HPV16-positive cancers. Profiling relied on immunoSEQ multiplex PCR, and the TCRdb table lists in-frame clones only, not all of them. The data hold roughly 3,000 clones, with roughly 88% observed a single time. Regarding the study as a whole: HPV-specific T cells were functionally defined from only a couple of HPV16-positive patients.

V was pared by 6 bases and J by 5 bases, with 10 bases of the junction left unmatched. The length of the CDR3 is 15 residues. In germline, CDR1 is SNHLY, CDR2 FYNNEI. The chain recombines TRBV2 with TRBJ2-5; 9 bases match TRBD2. The sequence was obtained from a human donor with HPV-associated anogenital cancer. The material sequenced was tumor tissue, taken from a patient who underwent chemoradiotherapy. The DNA of the CDR3 is TGTGCCAGCAGGAACTTAGCGGGAGTAGTTGAGACCCAGTACTTC. Residues: CASRNLAGVVETQYF. Looking up the rest from reference TRBV2 and TRBJ2-5 gives the full variable domain: EPEVTQTPSHQVTQMGQEVILRCVPISNHLYFYWYRQILGQKVEFLVSFYNNEISEKSEIFDDQFSVERPDGSNFTLKIRSTKLEDSAMYFCASRNLAGVVETQYFGPGTRLLVL.